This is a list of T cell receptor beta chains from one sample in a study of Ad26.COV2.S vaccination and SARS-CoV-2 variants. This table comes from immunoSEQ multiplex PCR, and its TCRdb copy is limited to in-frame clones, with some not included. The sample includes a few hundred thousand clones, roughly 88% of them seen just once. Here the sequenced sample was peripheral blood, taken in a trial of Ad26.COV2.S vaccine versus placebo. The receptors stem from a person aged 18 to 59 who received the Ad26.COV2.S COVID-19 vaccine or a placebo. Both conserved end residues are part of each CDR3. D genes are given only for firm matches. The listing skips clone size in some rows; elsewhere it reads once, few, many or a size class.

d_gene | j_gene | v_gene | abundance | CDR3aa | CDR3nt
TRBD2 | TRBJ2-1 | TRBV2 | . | CASRLGTSGYNEQFF | TGTGCCAGCAGGCTAGGGACTAGCGGCTACAATGAGCAGTTCTTC
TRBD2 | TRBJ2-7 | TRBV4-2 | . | CASSRGTTRHFYEQYF | TGTGCCAGCAGCCGTGGGACTACCCGTCATTTTTACGAGCAGTACTTC
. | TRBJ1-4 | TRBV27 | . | CASSLSGEKLFF | TGTGCCAGCAGTTTATCCGGTGAAAAACTGTTTTTT
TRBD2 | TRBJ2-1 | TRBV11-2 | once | CASSPTGTSGDEQFF | TGTGCCAGCAGCCCCACCGGGACTAGCGGTGATGAGCAGTTCTTC
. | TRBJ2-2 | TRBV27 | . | CASSFRPNDPGELFF | TGTGCCAGCAGTTTCCGACCCAATGATCCCGGGGAGCTGTTTTTT
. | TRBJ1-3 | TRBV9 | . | CASSAPRKGEAGNTIYF | TGTGCCAGCAGCGCCCCCCGTAAGGGGGAAGCTGGAAACACCATATATTTT
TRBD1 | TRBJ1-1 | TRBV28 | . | CASRSDRALNTEAFF | TGTGCCAGCAGATCAGACAGGGCCTTGAACACTGAAGCTTTCTTT
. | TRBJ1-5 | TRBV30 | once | CAWSVKENQPQHF | TGTGCCTGGAGTGTAAAGGAAAATCAGCCCCAGCATTTT
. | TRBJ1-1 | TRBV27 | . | CASSAFVPGTEAFF | TGTGCCAGCAGTGCCTTTGTCCCGGGGACTGAAGCTTTCTTT
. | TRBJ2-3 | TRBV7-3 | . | CASSLTPGETDTQYF | TGTGCCAGCAGCTTAACCCCAGGGGAGACAGATACGCAGTATTTT
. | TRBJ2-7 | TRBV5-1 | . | CASSLQTGSTYEQYF | TGCGCCAGCAGCTTACAGACAGGTTCGACCTACGAGCAGTACTTC
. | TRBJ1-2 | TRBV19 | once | CASSNLLWTGSYGYTF | TGTGCCAGTAGTAACCTTCTGTGGACGGGAAGCTATGGCTACACCTTC
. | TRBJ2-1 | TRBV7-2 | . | CASTQPFGGRGNEQFF | TGTGCCAGCACACAACCCTTCGGGGGGAGGGGGAATGAGCAGTTCTTC
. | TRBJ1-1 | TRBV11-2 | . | CASSLILNTEAFF | TGTGCCAGCAGCCTGATTTTGAACACTGAAGCTTTCTTT
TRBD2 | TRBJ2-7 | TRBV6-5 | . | CASRTRTSAYEQYF | TGTGCCAGCAGGACTAGGACTAGCGCCTACGAGCAGTACTTC
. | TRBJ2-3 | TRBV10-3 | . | CASRPSGPGTQYF | TGTGCCTCCCGGCCCAGCGGCCCCGGTACGCAGTATTTT
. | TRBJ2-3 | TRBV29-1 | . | CSVERPPDTQYF | TGCAGCGTCGAGAGACCTCCAGATACGCAGTATTTT
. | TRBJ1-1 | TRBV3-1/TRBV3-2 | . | CASSPIGPNTEAFF | TGTGCCAGCAGCCCAATAGGACCGAACACTGAAGCTTTCTTT
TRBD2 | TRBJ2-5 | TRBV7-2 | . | CASSVGGGAGAQYF | TGTGCCAGCAGCGTAGGCGGGGGGGCGGGTGCCCAGTACTTC
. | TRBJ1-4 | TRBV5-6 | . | CASSLYARAGEEKLFF | TGTGCCAGCAGCTTGTATGCTCGGGCAGGGGAAGAAAAACTGTTTTTT
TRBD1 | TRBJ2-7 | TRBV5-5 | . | CASSGGTGAYEQYF | TGTGCCAGCAGCGGAGGGACAGGAGCCTACGAGCAGTACTTC
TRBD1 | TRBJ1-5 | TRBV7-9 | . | CASSLTGANQPQHF | TGTGCCAGCAGCTTGACAGGGGCCAATCAGCCCCAGCATTTT
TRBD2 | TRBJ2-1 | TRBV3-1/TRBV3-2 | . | CASSHRRGGDEFF | TGTGCCAGCAGCCACCGGCGGGGAGGGGATGAGTTCTTC
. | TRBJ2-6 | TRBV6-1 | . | CASSEYLEKTGANVLTF | TGTGCCAGCAGTGAATACCTCGAGAAGACTGGGGCCAACGTCCTGACTTTC
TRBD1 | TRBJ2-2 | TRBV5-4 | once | CASTEGQVWNTGELFF | TGTGCCAGCACTGAAGGACAGGTTTGGAACACCGGGGAGCTGTTTTTT
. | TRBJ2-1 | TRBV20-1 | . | CSASVVASSYNEQFF | TGCAGTGCTAGTGTTGTCGCGAGCTCCTACAATGAGCAGTTCTTC
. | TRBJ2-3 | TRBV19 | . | CASSMETPPYDTQYF | TGTGCCAGTAGTATGGAGACCCCACCTTATGATACGCAGTATTTT